These T cell receptor beta chains were read from a single sample in a study of shared clonotypes between healthy human individuals. The protocol was immunoSEQ multiplex PCR, while the TCRdb copy is restricted to in-frame clones and leaves out a portion. The sample contains more than 2 million clones, roughly 95% of which appear only once. The sample taken for sequencing was naive CD8+ T cells from PBMCs. These receptors were taken from a young man in good health. Some clones in this sample may be carry-over from other donors' samples. The CDR3 runs from the conserved cysteine through the conserved F or W. The order of the fields is J gene, V gene, clone size, CDR3 protein. Size is omitted from some rows. Given values are once, few, many or a class for expanded clones.

>TRBJ1-2|TRBV19|-
CACAGGQNYGYTF
>TRBJ2-5|TRBV7-9|-
CASSSRQGASETQYF
>TRBJ2-5|TRBV7-9|once
CASSFRREGQETQYF
>TRBJ2-2|TRBV13|-
CASSYLAGRGGELFF
>TRBJ2-1|TRBV30|-
CAWSVRGLRLALYNEQFF
>TRBJ2-1|TRBV27|-
CASSLSGGLGGNEQFF
>TRBJ1-1|TRBV9|-
CASSVQAEATEAFF
>TRBJ1-5|TRBV29-1|once
CSGDIWTGLNQPQHF
>TRBJ2-5|TRBV9|once
CASSVGTGGEAETQYF
>TRBJ1-2|TRBV7-8|few
CASSLAPPGANYGYTF
>TRBJ2-3|TRBV4-1|-
CASSQGLGMSDTQYF
>TRBJ2-7|TRBV15|-
CATSSHAGTVPGEQYF
>TRBJ2-5|TRBV27|once
CASSLVPSGSGETQYF
>TRBJ2-7|TRBV18|once
CASSPRSGRGEQYF
>TRBJ2-7|TRBV11-2|-
CASSGHRGRTTYEQYF
>TRBJ1-1|TRBV4-1|-
CASSQDLGQENTEAFF
>TRBJ2-5|TRBV25-1|-
CASRGILGETQYF
>TRBJ1-1|TRBV7-2|-
CASSSRRTGLGTEAFF
>TRBJ2-7|TRBV10-3|-
CAISESRVAGRLYEQYF
>TRBJ2-7|TRBV6-5|-
CASRQREAIEQYF
>TRBJ1-5|TRBV19|-
CASSRGTDNQPQHF
>TRBJ2-1|TRBV12-5|-
CASGDPGPGAEQFF
>TRBJ2-2|TRBV5-1|-
CASRKASTGELFF
>TRBJ2-2|TRBV27|-
CASSQDRGNTGELFF
>TRBJ2-7|TRBV29-1|-
CRSGTGCYEQYF